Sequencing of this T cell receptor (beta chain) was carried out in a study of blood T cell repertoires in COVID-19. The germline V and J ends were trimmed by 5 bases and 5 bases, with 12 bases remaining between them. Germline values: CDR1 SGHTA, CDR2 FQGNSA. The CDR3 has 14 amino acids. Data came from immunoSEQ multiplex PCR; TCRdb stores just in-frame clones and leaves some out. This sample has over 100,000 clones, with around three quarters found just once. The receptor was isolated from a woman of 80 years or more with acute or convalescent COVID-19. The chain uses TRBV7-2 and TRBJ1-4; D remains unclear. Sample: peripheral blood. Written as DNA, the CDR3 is TGTGCCAGCAGCCCCCGCGGCATCAATGAAAAACTGTTTTTT. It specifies CASSPRGINEKLFF.